Below, one T cell receptor beta chain is given with its context. The data were taken from a study of type 1 and type 2 diabetes patients. The PCR template was genomic DNA. Multiplex PCR with 30 forward and 13 reverse primers amplified the TCR beta CDR3. TCRdb fed the multiplex PCR reads into MiXCR, producing one record per CDR3 protein. The data show some 250,000 distinct CDR3 sequences, around 47% seen once. Trimming took 4 bases from V and 4 from J, leaving 20 bases between them. The V gene's germline CDR1 is SGHDN and CDR2 FVKESK. This CDR3 has 16 amino acids. The sequenced sample was peripheral blood mononuclear cells (PBMCs). J is TRBJ2-7 and V is TRBV14, with unresolved D. The TCR was taken from a man between 18 and 29 years old with type 2 diabetes. The CDR3 loop is CASSPTHQERHYEQYF. The DNA of the CDR3 is TGTGCCAGCAGCCCCACCCATCAGGAGCGCCATTACGAGCAGTACTTC.